Below, 17 T cell receptor beta chains from the same sample are listed, as sequenced in a study of shared clonotypes between healthy human individuals. Produced via immunoSEQ multiplex PCR; TCRdb's table is partial and in-frame only. Of roughly 1 million clones listed, 75% to 85% are singletons. Sample: memory CD4+ T cells from PBMCs. Stated subset: CD45RA-negative fraction. These receptors were taken from a man younger than 35 in good health. Some clones in this sample may be carry-over from other donors' samples.

The chain employs TRBV7-9 and TRBJ2-3, with 8 positions matching TRBD2. The CDR3 spans 15 residues. The germline V gene has CDR1 SEHNR and CDR2 FQNEAQ (reference sequence). With V trimmed by 0 bases and J by 5 bases, 4 bases remained unmatched. The CDR3 coding sequence is TGTGCCAGCAGCTTAGCGAGCCTAGCGGGAGATACGCAGTATTTT. This translates into CASSLASLAGDTQYF.

The gene calls are TRBV30 and TRBJ1-6, with 7 nucleotides matching TRBD1. Unmatched junction bases numbered 5, after V lost 2 bases and J lost 10 bases. CDR3 length: 13 residues. The germline gives CDR1 GTSNPN, CDR2 SVGIG (reference sequence). The CDR3 sequence: CAWSLDRDSPLHF. For the CDR3, the DNA is TGTGCCTGGAGTCTTGACAGGGACTCACCCCTCCACTTT.

This clone was counted a single time. The chain combines TRBV2 with TRBJ2-1, with 11 positions matching TRBD2. Germline V lookup: CDR1 SNHLY, CDR2 FYNNEI. V shed 8 bases and J 6 bases; nucleotides not matched to a gene: 6. CDR3 length equals 14 residues. CDR3 DNA: TGTGCCAGCGAAAGGGGACTAGCGGCCAATGAGCAGTTCTTC. Protein: CASERGLAANEQFF.

The genes are TRBV10-3 and TRBJ2-3, with D tentatively TRBD1 (6 bases). The CDR3 is made up of 13 amino acids. Germline V CDR1 and CDR2: ENHRY, SYGVKD. The V end was cut by 7 bases, the J end by 2 bases, with 10 bases between. CDR3 sequence: CAIKGTPTDTQYF. For the CDR3, the DNA is TGTGCCATCAAAGGGACACCCACAGATACGCAGTATTTT.

This chain uses TRBV7-6 with TRBJ2-6, with no clear D. The germline gives CDR1 SGHVS, CDR2 FNYEAQ. The CDR3 spans 14 residues. V was trimmed by 2 bases and J by 4 bases, leaving 6 bases between them. The CDR3 sequence is CASSLPSGANVLTF. The DNA of the CDR3 is TGTGCCAGCAGCTTACCCTCGGGGGCCAACGTCCTGACTTTC.

The V call is TRBV27, the J call TRBJ1-2; 7 bases align to TRBD1. CDR1 MNHEY and CDR2 SMNVEV come from the germline V gene (reference sequence). The CDR3 runs 13 residues. V shed 3 bases, J shed 6 bases, and the junction held 4 bases outside the gene matches. CDR3 protein: CASSFQGGDGYTF. CDR3 coding DNA: TGTGCCAGCAGTTTTCAGGGGGGGGATGGCTACACCTTC.

The genes are TRBV5-4 and TRBJ2-2; D ambiguous. The germline CDR1 and CDR2 sequences are SGHNT and YYREEE (reference sequence). Trimming pared 3 bases from V and 4 bases from J, leaving 10 bases between. The CDR3 extends over 14 amino acids. CDR3 coding DNA: TGTGCCAGCAGCTCAGATTTGGGCACCGGGGAGCTGTTTTTT. This translates into CASSSDLGTGELFF.

The chain recombines TRBV25-1 with TRBJ2-7; 10 positions match TRBD1. With V trimmed by 9 bases and J by 0 bases, 8 bases remained unmatched. The CDR3 is made up of 15 amino acids. Looked up from germline, CDR1 is MGHDK and CDR2 is SYGVNS. The CDR3 coding sequence is TGTGCCAGTGCCCTGACAGGGGGCGGCTCCTACGAGCAGTACTTC. Encoded protein: CASALTGGGSYEQYF.

This clone was seen more than once but under ten times. This sequence joins TRBV2 and TRBJ1-2; TRBD1 might be the D (5 bases). Germline lookup yields CDR1 SNHLY and CDR2 FYNNEI. Trimming cost V 2 bases and J 0 bases, with 16 bases left between them. This CDR3 comprises 17 residues. CDR3 DNA: TGTGCCAGCAGTGAAATAAGGGGAGGCAGGGCTAACTATGGCTACACCTTC. This sequence encodes CASSEIRGGRANYGYTF.

The V call is TRBV9, the J call TRBJ2-1, with TRBD2 matching 12 bases. Germline-derived CDR1 and CDR2 are SGDLS and YYNGEE. The ends lost 3 bases at V and 6 bases at J; junction bases unmatched: 13. The CDR3 is 18 residues long. Here the CDR3 reads CASSAFRGTSGPLNEQFF. The CDR3 nucleotides are TGTGCCAGCAGCGCCTTCAGAGGGACTAGCGGGCCCCTCAATGAGCAGTTCTTC.

The chain has TRBV9 and TRBJ2-1; 8 positions agree with TRBD2. The germline V gene has CDR1 SGDLS and CDR2 YYNGEE. The V segment lost 3 bases and the J segment 6 bases; nucleotides outside the gene matches: 8. The CDR3 loop spans 15 amino acids. CDR3 loop: CASSAQGLDFNEQFF. DNA for the CDR3: TGTGCCAGCAGCGCCCAGGGACTAGATTTCAATGAGCAGTTCTTC.

This chain links TRBV5-6 with TRBJ2-7; 13 bases fit TRBD2. The CDR3 extends over 19 amino acids. The germline CDR1 and CDR2 sequences are SGHDT and YYEEEE. The V and J ends lost 3 bases and 2 bases, in that order; junction bases with no gene match: 14. The CDR3 loop is CASSSRRTSGRPSPYEQYF. In nucleotides, the CDR3 is TGTGCCAGCAGCTCACGACGGACTAGCGGGAGACCCTCTCCCTACGAGCAGTACTTC.

This chain links TRBV7-2 with TRBJ2-2; 9 bases match TRBD2. Losses at the gene ends were 5 bases for V and 1 base for J; bases not matched to a gene: 2. The CDR3 has 15 residues. Germline V gene sequence: CDR1 SGHTA, CDR2 FQGNSA. The CDR3 DNA sequence: TGTGCCAGCAGCCGACTAGCGGAGAACACCGGGGAGCTGTTTTTT. Translation gives CASSRLAENTGELFF.

This chain links TRBV7-9 with TRBJ2-2; 12 nucleotides match TRBD1. Germline V CDR1 and CDR2: SEHNR, FQNEAQ (reference sequence). This CDR3 contains 15 residues. V was clipped by 5 bases and J by 7 bases; unmatched bases: 5. CDR3 sequence: CASSPGTGGNGELFF. In nucleotides, the CDR3 is TGTGCCAGCAGCCCGGGGACAGGGGGCAACGGGGAGCTGTTTTTT.

The rearrangement links TRBV7-2 to TRBJ1-3, with a weak D call TRBD1 (5 bases). The CDR3 extends over 15 amino acids. The ends were cut back, 0 bases at V and 2 bases at J, with 8 bases in the middle. Germline V gene data show CDR1 as SGHTA and CDR2 as FQGNSA. The CDR3 nucleotides are TGTGCCAGCAGCTTAGCGCCGGGGGCTGGAAACACCATATATTTT. This sequence encodes CASSLAPGAGNTIYF.

The gene calls are TRBV5-6 and TRBJ2-1; 14 bases fit TRBD2. CDR3 length: 17 amino acids. Germline CDR1 reads SGHDT; CDR2 reads YYEEEE. V shed 3 bases and J 6 bases; nucleotides not matched to a gene: 8. The CDR3 bases are TGTGCCAGCAGCTCCCGACTAGCGGGAGGGGGCTCCAATGAGCAGTTCTTC. Protein sequence: CASSSRLAGGGSNEQFF. The full variable domain, with the rest looked up from reference TRBV5-6 and TRBJ2-1, is DAGVTQSPTHLIKTRGQQVTLRCSPKSGHDTVSWYQQALGQGPQFIFQYYEEEERQRGNFPDRFSGHQFPNYSSELNVNALLLGDSALYLCASSSRLAGGGSNEQFFGPGTRLTVL.

This clone showed up just a few times. This sample includes further DNA sequences coding for the same CDR3. CDR3 region: CSALGETQYF. Written as DNA, the CDR3 is TGCAGTGCGCTCGGGGAGACCCAGTACTTC. The V call is TRBV20-1, the J call TRBJ2-5; unclear D gene. Germline lookup yields CDR1 DFQATT and CDR2 SNEGSKA (reference sequence). This CDR3 comprises 10 residues. Trimming left V 6 bases short and J 5 bases short, with 7 bases between.